This passage covers 28 T cell receptor beta chains from one sample sequenced in a study of blood T cell repertoires in COVID-19. TCRdb's copy holds only in-frame clones and misses some; the assay was immunoSEQ multiplex PCR. The sample records 40,000 or so clones, around four fifths being singletons. Material for sequencing was peripheral blood. These receptors all stem from a man in his 60s with COVID-19, enrolled during active disease.

The chain recombines TRBV4-3 with TRBJ2-7; no clear D gene. V lost 0 bases to trimming and J lost 4 bases, with 4 bases between them. The CDR3 runs 12 residues. Germline V gene sequence: CDR1 LGHNA, CDR2 YSLEER. CDR3 loop: CASSQDNYEQYF. For the CDR3, the DNA is TGCGCCAGCAGCCAAGATAATTACGAGCAGTACTTC.

The chain employs TRBV5-1 and TRBJ2-7; 9 positions agree with TRBD2. CDR3 length: 14 amino acids. Germline CDR1 and CDR2: SGHRS and YFSETQ. Trimming at V came to 2 bases and at J to 7 bases, leaving 7 bases not matched to a gene. CDR3 bases: TGCGCCAGCAGCTTCGTAGCGGGAGCACGGGAGCAGTACTTC. This translates into CASSFVAGAREQYF.

This clone appeared once. V is TRBV7-9 and J is TRBJ2-7, with D tentatively TRBD1 (5 bases). The CDR3 length is 12 residues. The germline V and J ends were trimmed by 4 bases and 3 bases, with 7 bases remaining between them. Germline assignment: CDR1 SEHNR and CDR2 FQNEAQ (reference sequence). The CDR3 sequence is CASSWGGYEQYF. In DNA, the CDR3 is TGTGCCAGCAGCTGGGGCGGCTACGAGCAGTACTTC.

This chain connects TRBV5-6 to TRBJ1-5; the match to TRBD1 covers 10 bases. This CDR3 comprises 15 residues. The trim removed 4 bases at V and 2 bases at J, leaving 3 bases unmatched. CDR1 and CDR2 (germline): SGHDT, YYEEEE. The CDR3 protein is CASSTTGGGNQPQHF. DNA of the CDR3: TGTGCCAGCAGCACGACAGGGGGCGGCAATCAGCCCCAGCATTTT.

The chain links TRBV28 to TRBJ1-2, with D unclear. Deletions cut 6 bases from V and 5 bases from J, with 10 bases between. Per the germline V gene, CDR1 is MDHEN and CDR2 is SYDVKM. The CDR3 covers 12 residues. The CDR3 nucleotides read TGTGCCAGCAGCGCGCCCGCGTATGGCTACACCTTC. It yields the protein CASSAPAYGYTF.

DNA of the CDR3: TGTGCCAGTAGGCCTGACAGTAGCAATCAGCCCCAGCATTTT. Protein sequence: CASRPDSSNQPQHF. The chain couples TRBV19 to TRBJ1-5, with D tentatively TRBD1 (5 bases). The V end lost 6 bases, the J end lost 0 bases, and 9 bases lay between the germline ends. This CDR3 has 14 amino acids. The germline V gene encodes CDR1 LNHDA and CDR2 SQIVND (reference sequence).

This clone was observed a handful of times. This chain uses TRBV19 with TRBJ1-2; TRBD1 might be the D (5 bases). The V end lost 5 bases, the J end lost 8 bases, and 21 bases lay between the germline ends. CDR1 and CDR2 (germline): LNHDA, SQIVND (reference sequence). This CDR3 is 15 amino acids long. As DNA, the CDR3 is TGTGCCAGTAGTGGAATGACAGTTGGGTATGGGGGCTACACCTTC. Translated, it gives CASSGMTVGYGGYTF.

This clone showed up just a few times. This CDR3 is CASRRQSSYNSPLHF. The CDR3 DNA sequence: TGTGCCAGCAGACGACAGAGCTCCTATAATTCACCCCTCCACTTT. The chain joins TRBV27 to TRBJ1-6; possibly TRBD1 for D (5 bases). The CDR3 sequence is 15 residues long. The V gene's germline CDR1 is MNHEY and CDR2 SMNVEV (reference sequence). V was pared by 6 bases and J by 0 bases, with 9 bases between.

This chain uses TRBV2 with TRBJ1-2, with a possible D match to TRBD1 (5 bases). Germline V CDR1 and CDR2: SNHLY, FYNNEI. The CDR3 sequence is 12 residues long. CDR3 bases: TGTGCAAGCGGGGAAGGGGCATTAGGCTACACCTTC. The encoded protein is CASGEGALGYTF. The whole variable domain, remainder taken from reference TRBV2 and TRBJ1-2, is EPEVTQTPSHQVTQMGQEVILRCVPISNHLYFYWYRQILGQKVEFLVSFYNNEISEKSEIFDDQFSVERPDGSNFTLKIRSTKLEDSAMYFCASGEGALGYTFGSGTRLTVV.

This clone was seen once. A read error may account for a junction end that differs from germline. The CDR3 DNA follows: TGCAGTGCTCCCGACAGGGTATTAGTCTTC. Protein: CSAPDRVLVF. The chain couples TRBV20-1 to TRBJ2-1, with 7 bases matching TRBD1. CDR3 length equals 10 residues. Germline assignment: CDR1 DFQATT and CDR2 SNEGSKA (reference sequence).

J is TRBJ2-1 and V is TRBV11-2; 16 positions agree with TRBD2. Germline loops: CDR1 SGHAT, CDR2 FQNNGV. Trimming at V came to 6 bases and at J to 8 bases, leaving 13 bases not matched to a gene. The CDR3 has 18 residues. For the CDR3, the DNA is TGTGCCAGCAGATCACCCGGGACTAGCGGGAGGGCCAAAGATGAGCAGTTCTTC. As protein: CASRSPGTSGRAKDEQFF. The variable domain in full, with the rest retrieved from reference TRBV11-2 and TRBJ2-1, is EAGVAQSPRYKIIEKRQSVAFWCNPISGHATLYWYQQILGQGPKLLIQFQNNGVVDDSQLPKDRFSAERLKGVDSTLKIQPAKLEDSAVYLCASRSPGTSGRAKDEQFFGPGTRLTVL.

This clone was seen more than once but under ten times. This chain links TRBV7-6 with TRBJ1-1, with 7 bases that match TRBD1. The V and J ends lost 5 bases and 0 bases, in that order; junction bases with no gene match: 6. Looked up from germline, CDR1 is SGHVS and CDR2 is FNYEAQ. The CDR3 is made up of 15 amino acids. The CDR3 reads CASSRGQVMNTEAFF. The CDR3 DNA follows: TGTGCCAGCAGCCGAGGACAGGTGATGAACACTGAAGCTTTCTTT.

J is TRBJ2-7 and V is TRBV4-1; maybe TRBD2 (6 bases). The CDR3 is 16 amino acids. V lost 4 bases and J 4 bases, leaving 20 bases between the germline ends. Germline CDR1 reads MGHRA; CDR2 reads YSYEKL. CDR3 sequence (DNA): TGCGCCAGCAGCCTGGATTTCCGGGAGAAGGGGTACGAGCAGTACTTC. It is translated as CASSLDFREKGYEQYF.

This chain links TRBV2 with TRBJ1-2, with D possibly TRBD1 on 5 matching bases. This CDR3 spans 13 amino acids. V was shortened by 7 bases and J by 6 bases, with 15 bases between the two germline ends. Looked up from germline, CDR1 is SNHLY and CDR2 is FYNNEI. This CDR3 reads CASKDSQGHGYTF. CDR3 DNA sequence: TGTGCCAGCAAAGACAGCCAAGGCCATGGCTACACCTTC.

This clone is labeled as medium-sized. The chain uses TRBV5-1 and TRBJ1-5; no reliable D call. V gave up 0 bases and J gave up 0 bases, with 7 bases separating them. The CDR3 consists of 15 residues. CDR1 is SGHRS, CDR2 YFSETQ, per germline. The CDR3: CASSLAGSSNQPQHF. The CDR3 DNA is TGCGCCAGCAGCTTGGCCGGTTCTAGCAATCAGCCCCAGCATTTT.

V is TRBV2 and J is TRBJ2-5; 13 positions match TRBD2. The germline CDR1 and CDR2 sequences are SNHLY and FYNNEI. Losses at the gene ends were 11 bases for V and 0 bases for J; bases not matched to a gene: 6. This CDR3 is built from 15 residues. CDR3 sequence (DNA): TGTGCCGGAGTACTAGCGGGAGGGTACCAAGAGACCCAGTACTTC. Translated: CAGVLAGGYQETQYF.

The V gene is TRBV19, the J gene TRBJ2-7; 9 bases fit TRBD1. After removal of 8 bases from V and 6 bases from J, the junction contained 8 bases not matched to a gene. This CDR3 has 13 residues. Looked up from germline, CDR1 is LNHDA and CDR2 is SQIVND (reference sequence). The CDR3 nucleotides are TGTGCCAGTTGGGACAGGGATAGTGGCGAGCAGTACTTC. Its translation is CASWDRDSGEQYF.

The CDR3, as DNA: TGTGCCATCAGCCGAACAGGGAGCTACGAGCAGTACTTC. Protein sequence: CAISRTGSYEQYF. The chain recombines TRBV10-3 with TRBJ2-7, with a possible D match to TRBD1 (6 bases). The germline CDR1 and CDR2 sequences are ENHRY and SYGVKD. Trimming cost V 6 bases and J 3 bases, with 12 bases left between them. The CDR3 is made up of 13 amino acids.

This chain connects TRBV15 to TRBJ1-1, with 9 positions matching TRBD1. The CDR3 is 14 residues long. Trimming cost V 5 bases and J 5 bases; bases outside gene matches: 6. Per germline, CDR1 LNHNV and CDR2 YYDKDF (reference sequence). The CDR3 spells CATSWDRVGTEAFF. CDR3 nucleotides: TGTGCCACCAGCTGGGACAGGGTAGGGACTGAAGCTTTCTTT. The variable domain in full, with the rest retrieved from reference TRBV15 and TRBJ1-1, is DAMVIQNPRYQVTQFGKPVTLSCSQTLNHNVMYWYQQKSSQAPKLLFHYYDKDFNNEADTPDNFQSRRPNTSFCFLDIRSPGLGDTAMYLCATSWDRVGTEAFFGQGTRLTVV.

The V gene is TRBV10-3, the J gene TRBJ1-1; tentatively, D is TRBD1 (6 bases). Trimming shortened V by 7 bases and J by 4 bases, and 13 bases separated the two germline ends. The CDR3 totals 13 residues. Germline values: CDR1 ENHRY, CDR2 SYGVKD. CDR3 DNA sequence: TGTGCCATCACTGGCACAGGGACCACTGAAGCTTTCTTT. Its translation: CAITGTGTTEAFF.

The rearrangement uses TRBV5-1 and TRBJ2-3; 7 nucleotides align to TRBD1. This CDR3 is 14 amino acids long. J was trimmed by 4 bases and V by 4 bases; bases with no gene match: 6. CDR1 is SGHRS, CDR2 YFSETQ, per germline. The CDR3: CASSTGQAADTQYF. The CDR3 nucleotides are TGCGCCAGCAGCACCGGACAGGCGGCAGATACGCAGTATTTT.

This clone was seen only a few times. This rearrangement joins TRBV30 to TRBJ1-1, with 7 positions matching TRBD1. Trimming took 4 bases from V and 4 from J; bases not matched to a gene: 15. Looked up from germline, CDR1 is GTSNPN and CDR2 is SVGIG (reference sequence). The CDR3 length is 16 residues. The CDR3: CAWNHPRDRRSTEAFF. DNA of the CDR3: TGTGCCTGGAACCACCCTCGGGACAGAAGAAGCACTGAAGCTTTCTTT.

This clone was recorded once. The genes are TRBV27 and TRBJ1-3; D gene unclear. This CDR3 has 13 amino acids. With 5 bases removed from V and 0 bases from J, the gap between germline ends came to 5 bases. Looked up from germline, CDR1 is MNHEY and CDR2 is SMNVEV (reference sequence). The CDR3: CASSHSSGNTIYF. Written as DNA, the CDR3 is TGTGCCAGCAGTCACAGCTCTGGAAACACCATATATTTT.

V usage is TRBV30 and J usage is TRBJ1-5; the D gene is possibly TRBD1 (6 bases). Trimming left V 4 bases short and J 7 bases short, with 20 bases between. The CDR3 is 15 residues long. CDR1 and CDR2 from the germline V gene are GTSNPN and SVGIG (reference sequence). CDR3 nucleotides: TGTGCCTGGACCCCCAAGAGGGGGGGGAAGCAGCCCCAGCATTTT. Amino acid sequence: CAWTPKRGGKQPQHF. The whole variable domain, filled in from reference TRBV30 and TRBJ1-5, reads SQTIHQWPATLVQPVGSPLSLECTVEGTSNPNLYWYRQAAGRGLQLLFYSVGIGQISSEVPQNLSASRPQDRQFILSSKKLLLSDSGFYLCAWTPKRGGKQPQHFGDGTRLSIL.

This clone is a singleton in its sample. This sequence joins TRBV5-4 and TRBJ2-3, with 11 bases aligning to TRBD2. The CDR3 consists of 15 residues. Germline assignment: CDR1 SGHNT and CDR2 YYREEE (reference sequence). V shed 6 bases, J shed 3 bases, and the junction held 6 bases outside the gene matches. This CDR3 reads CASNSGRARTDTQYF. Here the CDR3 DNA reads TGTGCCAGCAATAGCGGGAGGGCCCGGACAGATACGCAGTATTTT.

The rearrangement links TRBV6-5 to TRBJ1-6; unclear D gene. There are 15 residues in the CDR3. Between the trimmed V and J ends, which lost 0 bases and 8 bases, there was a span of 11 bases. Looked up from germline, CDR1 is MNHEY and CDR2 is SVGAGI. CDR3 protein: CASSYSNPGYSPLHF. The CDR3 region has the DNA TGTGCCAGCAGTTACTCGAATCCAGGCTATTCACCCCTCCACTTT.

The chain is built from TRBV27 and TRBJ1-3; D possibly corresponds to TRBD1 (6 bases). This CDR3 contains 17 residues. The germline CDR1 and CDR2 sequences are MNHEY and SMNVEV (reference sequence). With 4 bases removed from V and 1 base from J, the gap between germline ends came to 17 bases. DNA for the CDR3: TGTGCCAGCAGTTCCACAGGGTTTACTGTTTCTGGAAACACCATATATTTT. Its protein is CASSSTGFTVSGNTIYF.

V is TRBV5-1 and J is TRBJ2-1, with a weak D call TRBD2 (5 bases). In germline, CDR1 is SGHRS, CDR2 YFSETQ. This CDR3 has 15 amino acids. Trimming removed 1 base from V and 8 bases from J, with 16 bases in between. The CDR3 loop reads CASSLTGRSPDEQFF. CDR3 DNA: TGCGCCAGCAGCTTGACGGGAAGGTCCCCCGATGAGCAGTTCTTC.